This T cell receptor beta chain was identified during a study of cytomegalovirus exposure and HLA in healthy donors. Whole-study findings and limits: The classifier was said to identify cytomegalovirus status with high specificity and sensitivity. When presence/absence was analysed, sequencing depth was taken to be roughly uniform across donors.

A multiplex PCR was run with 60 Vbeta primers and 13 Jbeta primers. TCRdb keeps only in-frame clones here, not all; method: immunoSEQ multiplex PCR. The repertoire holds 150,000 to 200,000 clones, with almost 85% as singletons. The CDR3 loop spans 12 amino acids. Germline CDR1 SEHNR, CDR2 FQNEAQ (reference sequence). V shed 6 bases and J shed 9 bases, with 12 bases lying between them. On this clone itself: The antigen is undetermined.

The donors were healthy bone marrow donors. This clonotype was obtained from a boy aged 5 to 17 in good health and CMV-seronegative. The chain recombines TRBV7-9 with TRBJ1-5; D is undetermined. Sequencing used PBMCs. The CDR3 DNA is TGTGCCAGCAGATCTTCTACGGGGCCCCAGCATTTT. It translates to CASRSSTGPQHF.